The clone carrying this T cell receptor (beta chain) appeared a single time. The sample carries other DNA sequences with the same CDR3. The sample belongs to a study of blood T cell repertoires in COVID-19. Study in general: Some COVID-19 samples were acute and others convalescent; all came from the United States, Italy and Spain. PBMCs, B-cell-depleted T cells, or T cells provided the cDNA or gDNA that made up the material.

Profiling relied on immunoSEQ multiplex PCR, and the TCRdb table lists in-frame clones only, not all of them. The data contain about 150,000 clones, approximately 88% of them singletons. Germline assignment: CDR1 MNHEY and CDR2 SMNVEV (reference sequence). With 5 bases clipped from V and 4 bases from J, the junction kept 4 bases outside the gene matches. The CDR3 is 13 amino acids. The sequence was collected from a human donor in a cohort sampled during active COVID-19. The chain recombines TRBV27 with TRBJ2-7; 8 bases map to TRBD2. The sample consisted of peripheral blood. The CDR3 DNA reads TGTGCCAGCAGTCTGACTAGCGCGTACGAGCAGTACTTC. Protein product: CASSLTSAYEQYF.